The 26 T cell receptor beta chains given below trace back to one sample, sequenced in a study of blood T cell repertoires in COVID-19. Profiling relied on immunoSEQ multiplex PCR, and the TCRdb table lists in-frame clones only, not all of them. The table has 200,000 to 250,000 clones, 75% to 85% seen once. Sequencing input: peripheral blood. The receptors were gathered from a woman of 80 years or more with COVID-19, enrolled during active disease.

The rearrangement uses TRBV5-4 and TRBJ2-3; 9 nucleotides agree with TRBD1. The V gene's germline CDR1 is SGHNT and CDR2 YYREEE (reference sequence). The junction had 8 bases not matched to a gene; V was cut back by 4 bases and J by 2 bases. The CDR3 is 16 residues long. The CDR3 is CASSPGNRGPTDTQYF. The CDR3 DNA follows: TGTGCCAGCAGCCCTGGCAACAGGGGGCCCACAGATACGCAGTATTTT.

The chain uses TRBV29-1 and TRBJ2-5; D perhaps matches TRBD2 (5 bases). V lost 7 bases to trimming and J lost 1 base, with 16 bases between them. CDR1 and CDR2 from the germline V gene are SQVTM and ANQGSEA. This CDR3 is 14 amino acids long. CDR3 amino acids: CSGGGGRVQETQYF. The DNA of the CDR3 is TGCAGCGGGGGTGGAGGTCGGGTCCAAGAGACCCAGTACTTC.

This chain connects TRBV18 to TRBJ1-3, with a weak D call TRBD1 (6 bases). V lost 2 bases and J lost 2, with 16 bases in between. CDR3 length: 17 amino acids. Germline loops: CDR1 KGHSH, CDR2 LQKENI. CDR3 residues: CASSPFGGGTTGNTIYF. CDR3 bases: TGTGCCAGCTCACCATTTGGTGGGGGCACCACTGGAAACACCATATATTTT.

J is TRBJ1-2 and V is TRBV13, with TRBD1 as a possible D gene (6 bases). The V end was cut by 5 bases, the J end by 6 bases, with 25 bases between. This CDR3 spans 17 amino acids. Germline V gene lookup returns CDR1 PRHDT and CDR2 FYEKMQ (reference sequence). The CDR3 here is CASSPPRGSVKGNGYTF. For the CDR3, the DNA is TGTGCCAGCAGCCCCCCCAGGGGTAGTGTCAAGGGAAATGGCTACACCTTC.

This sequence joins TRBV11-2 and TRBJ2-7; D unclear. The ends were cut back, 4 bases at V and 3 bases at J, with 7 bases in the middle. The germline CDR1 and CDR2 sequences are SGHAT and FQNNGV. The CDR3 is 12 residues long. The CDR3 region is CASSSVFYEQYF. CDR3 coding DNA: TGTGCCAGCAGCTCAGTATTCTACGAGCAGTACTTC.

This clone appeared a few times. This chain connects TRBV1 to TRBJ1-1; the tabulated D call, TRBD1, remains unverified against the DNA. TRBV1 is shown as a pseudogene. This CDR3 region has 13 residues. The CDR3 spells CTSASRRGTEAFF. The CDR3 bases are TGCACCAGCGCCAGTAGAAGGGGGACTGAAGCTTTCTTT.

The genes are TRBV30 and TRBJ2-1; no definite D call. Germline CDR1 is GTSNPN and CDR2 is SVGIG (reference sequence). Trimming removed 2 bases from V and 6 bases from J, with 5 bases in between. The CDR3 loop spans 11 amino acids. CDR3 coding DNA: TGTGCCTGGAGTATCAGCAATGAGCAGTTCTTC. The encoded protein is CAWSISNEQFF.

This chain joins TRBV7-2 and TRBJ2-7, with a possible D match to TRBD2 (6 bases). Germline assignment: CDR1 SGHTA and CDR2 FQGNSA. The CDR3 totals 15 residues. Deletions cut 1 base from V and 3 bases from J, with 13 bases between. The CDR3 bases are TGTGCCAGCAGCTTAGTGGAGGGAGTCGGCTACGAGCAGTACTTC. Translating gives CASSLVEGVGYEQYF.

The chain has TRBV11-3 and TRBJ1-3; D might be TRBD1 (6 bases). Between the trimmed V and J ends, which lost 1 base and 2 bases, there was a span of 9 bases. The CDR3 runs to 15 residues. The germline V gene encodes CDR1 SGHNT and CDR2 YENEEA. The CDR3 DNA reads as TGTGCCAGCAGCTTAGGGACAGCCGCTGGAAACACCATATATTTT. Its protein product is CASSLGTAAGNTIYF.

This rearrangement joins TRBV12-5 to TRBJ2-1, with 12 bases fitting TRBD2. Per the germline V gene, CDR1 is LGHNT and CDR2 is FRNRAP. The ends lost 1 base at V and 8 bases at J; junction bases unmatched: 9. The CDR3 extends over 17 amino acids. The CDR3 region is CASGLGITSGGSDEQFF. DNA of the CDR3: TGTGCTAGTGGTTTGGGGATCACTAGCGGGGGGAGTGATGAGCAGTTCTTC. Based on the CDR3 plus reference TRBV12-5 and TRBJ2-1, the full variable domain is DARVTQTPRHKVTEMGQEVTMRCQPILGHNTVFWYRQTMMQGLELLAYFRNRAPLDDSGMPKDRFSAEMPDATLATLKIQPSEPRDSAVYFCASGLGITSGGSDEQFFGPGTRLTVL.

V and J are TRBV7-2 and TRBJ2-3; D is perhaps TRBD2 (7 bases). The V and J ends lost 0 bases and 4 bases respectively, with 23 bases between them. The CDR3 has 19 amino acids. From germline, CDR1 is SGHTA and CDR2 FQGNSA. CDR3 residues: CASSLAKRGWRESADTQYF. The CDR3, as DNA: TGTGCCAGCAGCTTAGCGAAAAGGGGGTGGCGGGAGAGCGCAGATACGCAGTATTTT.

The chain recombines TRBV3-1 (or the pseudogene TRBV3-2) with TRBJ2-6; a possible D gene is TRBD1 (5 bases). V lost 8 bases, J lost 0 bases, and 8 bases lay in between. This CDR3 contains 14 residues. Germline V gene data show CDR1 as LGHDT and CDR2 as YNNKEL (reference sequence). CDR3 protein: CASEQGSGANVLTF. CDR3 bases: TGTGCCAGCGAGCAGGGCTCTGGGGCCAACGTCCTGACTTTC.

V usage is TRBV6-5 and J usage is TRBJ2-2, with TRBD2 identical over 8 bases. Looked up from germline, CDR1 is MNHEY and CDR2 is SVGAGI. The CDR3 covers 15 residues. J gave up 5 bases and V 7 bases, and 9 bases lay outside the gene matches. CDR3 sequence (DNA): TGTGCCAGCATCAACGGGGGGGCGTGGACCGGGGAGCTGTTTTTT. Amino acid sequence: CASINGGAWTGELFF.

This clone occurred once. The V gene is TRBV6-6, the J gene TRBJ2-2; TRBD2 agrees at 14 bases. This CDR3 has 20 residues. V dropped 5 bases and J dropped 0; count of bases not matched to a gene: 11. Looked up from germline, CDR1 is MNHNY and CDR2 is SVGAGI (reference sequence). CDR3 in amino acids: CASSRRSGTSGRANTGELFF. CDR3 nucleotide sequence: TGTGCCAGCAGTCGCCGGTCTGGGACTAGCGGGAGAGCGAACACCGGGGAGCTGTTTTTT.

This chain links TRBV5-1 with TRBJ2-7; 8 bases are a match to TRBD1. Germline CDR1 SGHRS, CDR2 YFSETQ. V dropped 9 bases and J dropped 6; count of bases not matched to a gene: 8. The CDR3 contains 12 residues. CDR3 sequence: CATGQGSGEQYF. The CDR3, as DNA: TGCGCCACAGGACAGGGATCGGGCGAGCAGTACTTC.

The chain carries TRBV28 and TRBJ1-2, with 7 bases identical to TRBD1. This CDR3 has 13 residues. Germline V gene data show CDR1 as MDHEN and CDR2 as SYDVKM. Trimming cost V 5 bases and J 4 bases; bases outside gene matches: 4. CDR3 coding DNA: TGTGCCAGCAGTCAGGGGGACGGCTATGGCTACACCTTC. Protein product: CASSQGDGYGYTF.

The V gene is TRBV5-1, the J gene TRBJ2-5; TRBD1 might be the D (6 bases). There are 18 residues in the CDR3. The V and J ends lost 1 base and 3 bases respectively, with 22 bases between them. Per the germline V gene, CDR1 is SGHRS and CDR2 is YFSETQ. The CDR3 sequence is CASSLLVGTGPREETQYF. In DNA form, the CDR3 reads TGCGCCAGCAGCTTGCTGGTGGGAACAGGGCCTAGGGAAGAGACCCAGTACTTC.

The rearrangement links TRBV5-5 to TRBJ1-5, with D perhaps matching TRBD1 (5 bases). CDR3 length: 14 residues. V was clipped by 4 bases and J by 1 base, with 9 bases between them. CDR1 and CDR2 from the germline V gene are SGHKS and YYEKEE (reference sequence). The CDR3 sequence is CASSVRESNQPQHF. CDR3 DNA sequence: TGTGCCAGCAGCGTCAGGGAAAGCAATCAGCCCCAGCATTTT.

The CDR3 here is CASSGQGGSNNEQFF. As DNA, the CDR3 is TGTGCCAGTAGCGGACAGGGTGGGAGTAACAATGAGCAGTTCTTC. The rearrangement joins TRBV19 to TRBJ2-1, with 8 positions matching TRBD1. This CDR3 is built from 15 residues. The V and J ends lost 6 bases and 5 bases, in that order; junction bases with no gene match: 9. Germline loops: CDR1 LNHDA, CDR2 SQIVND (reference sequence).

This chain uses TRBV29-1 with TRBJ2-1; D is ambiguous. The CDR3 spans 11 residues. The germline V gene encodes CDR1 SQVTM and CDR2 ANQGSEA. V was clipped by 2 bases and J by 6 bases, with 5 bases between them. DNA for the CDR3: TGCAGCGTTGAACAGCGCAATGAGCAGTTCTTC. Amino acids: CSVEQRNEQFF.

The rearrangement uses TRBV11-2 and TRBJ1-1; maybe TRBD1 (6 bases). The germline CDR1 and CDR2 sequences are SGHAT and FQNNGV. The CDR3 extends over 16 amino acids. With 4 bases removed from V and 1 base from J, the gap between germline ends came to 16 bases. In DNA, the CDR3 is TGTGCCAGCAGCTCCGGGGGGGCTACTTCGAACACTGAAGCTTTCTTT. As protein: CASSSGGATSNTEAFF.

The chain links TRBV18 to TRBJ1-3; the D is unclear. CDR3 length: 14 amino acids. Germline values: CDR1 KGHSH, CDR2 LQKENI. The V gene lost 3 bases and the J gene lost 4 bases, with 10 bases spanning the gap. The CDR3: CASSPTQAGNTIYF. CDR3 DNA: TGTGCCAGCTCACCCACACAAGCGGGAAACACCATATATTTT.

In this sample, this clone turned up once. In DNA, the CDR3 is TGTGCCAGCAGCCTGGACAGACTATATCGTTCGCCCCAGCATTTT. It is translated as CASSLDRLYRSPQHF. The chain couples TRBV16 to TRBJ1-5; possibly TRBD1 for D (6 bases). V gave up 4 bases and J gave up 9 bases, with 19 bases separating them. The CDR3 covers 15 residues. CDR1 is KGHSY, CDR2 FQNENV, per germline. The variable domain in full, with the rest retrieved from reference TRBV16 and TRBJ1-5, is GEEVAQTPKHLVRGEGQKAKLYCAPIKGHSYVFWYQQVLKNEFKFLISFQNENVFDETGMPKERFSAKCLPNSPCSLEIQATKLEDSAVYFCASSLDRLYRSPQHFGDGTRLSIL.

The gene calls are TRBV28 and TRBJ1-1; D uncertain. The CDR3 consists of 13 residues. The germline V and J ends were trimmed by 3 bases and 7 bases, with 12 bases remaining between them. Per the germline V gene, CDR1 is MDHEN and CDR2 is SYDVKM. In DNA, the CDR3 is TGTGCCAGCAGTTTTGCCCCCCTCGGTGAAGCTTTCTTT. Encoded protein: CASSFAPLGEAFF.

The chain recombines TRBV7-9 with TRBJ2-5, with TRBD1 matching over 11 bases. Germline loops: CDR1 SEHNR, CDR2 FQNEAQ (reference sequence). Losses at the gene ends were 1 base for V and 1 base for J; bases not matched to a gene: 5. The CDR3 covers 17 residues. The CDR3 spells CASSLVAGTGGQETQYF. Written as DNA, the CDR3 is TGTGCCAGCAGCTTAGTGGCAGGGACAGGGGGCCAAGAGACCCAGTACTTC.

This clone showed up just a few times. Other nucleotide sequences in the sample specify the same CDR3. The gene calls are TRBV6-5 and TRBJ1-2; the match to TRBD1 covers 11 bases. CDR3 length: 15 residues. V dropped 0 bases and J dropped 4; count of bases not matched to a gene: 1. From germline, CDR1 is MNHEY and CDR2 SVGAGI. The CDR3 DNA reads TGTGCCAGCAGTTACTCGGACAGGGGGCCCTATGGCTACACCTTC. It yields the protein CASSYSDRGPYGYTF.